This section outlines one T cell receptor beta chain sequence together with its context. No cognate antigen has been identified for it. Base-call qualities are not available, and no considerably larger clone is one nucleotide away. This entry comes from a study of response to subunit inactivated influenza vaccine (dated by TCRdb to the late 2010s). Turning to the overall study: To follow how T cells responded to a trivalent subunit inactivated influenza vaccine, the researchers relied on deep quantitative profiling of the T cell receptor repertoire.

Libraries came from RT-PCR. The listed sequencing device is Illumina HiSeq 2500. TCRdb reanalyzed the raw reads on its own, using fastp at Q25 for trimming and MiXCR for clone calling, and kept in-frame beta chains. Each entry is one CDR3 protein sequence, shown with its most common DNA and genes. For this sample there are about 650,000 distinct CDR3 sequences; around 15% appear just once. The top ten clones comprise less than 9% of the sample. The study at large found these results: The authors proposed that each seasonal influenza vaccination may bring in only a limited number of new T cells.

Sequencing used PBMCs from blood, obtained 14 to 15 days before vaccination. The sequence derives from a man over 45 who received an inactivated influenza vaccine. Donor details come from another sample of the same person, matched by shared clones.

For the CDR3, the sequence is CASSQIQGLLNNSPLHF. The sequenced DNA is TGTGCCAGCAGCCAAATACAGGGGCTTCTAAATAATTCACCCCTCCACTTT. The chain employs TRBV4-2 and TRBJ1-6, with TRBD1 identical over 7 junction bases. From a lookup of the germline V gene, CDR1 and CDR2 are LGHNA and YNFKEQ. V loses 2 bases at its end and J loses 5 bases; junction bases beyond the gene matches: 9. From its cysteine to its phenylalanine, the CDR3 spans 17 amino acids. The only DNA kept is the CDR3, 51 bases in frame from the first base.